A selection of T cell receptor beta chains follows, all from one sample in a study of OX40 agonist ivuxolimab in advanced cancers. Only in-frame clones appear in the TCRdb table, and some are missing; sequencing was by immunoSEQ multiplex PCR. The sample has some 66,000 clones; approximately 81% are singletons. The sample consisted of CD4+ or CD8+ T cells sorted from blood, taken in a trial of the OX40 agonist ivuxolimab. Receptors were obtained from an adult with an advanced solid tumor such as melanoma, head and neck, liver or kidney cancer. CDR3s include the opening cysteine and the closing phenylalanine or tryptophan. The D gene is left open where the match is weak. Size tells how often a clone was seen (once, few, many) or the class of an expanded clone, and some rows leave it out.

v_call: TRBV5-4; d_call: TRBD1; j_call: TRBJ2-2; clone_size: .; cdr3_nt: TGTGCCAGCAGCTTCAGACAGGGGACCGGGGAGCTGTTTTTT; cdr3_aa: CASSFRQGTGELFF
v_call: TRBV4-1; d_call: .; j_call: TRBJ2-2; clone_size: .; cdr3_nt: TGCGCCAGCAGCCAAGAGGGTGGGTACGACACCGGGGAGCTGTTTTTT; cdr3_aa: CASSQEGGYDTGELFF
v_call: TRBV19; d_call: .; j_call: TRBJ1-1; clone_size: .; cdr3_nt: TGTGCCAGTAGTAGGGGGGGTTGGGCTGAAGCTTTCTTT; cdr3_aa: CASSRGGWAEAFF
v_call: TRBV7-9; d_call: .; j_call: TRBJ1-1; clone_size: once; cdr3_nt: TGTGCCAGCAGCCCCTTTCGACCCCGCAGGACTAACATGAACACTGAAGCTTTCTTT; cdr3_aa: CASSPFRPRRTNMNTEAFF
v_call: TRBV5-1; d_call: .; j_call: TRBJ2-7; clone_size: .; cdr3_nt: TGCGCCAGCAGCTTTAACCACGGCTCCTACGAGCAGTACTTC; cdr3_aa: CASSFNHGSYEQYF
v_call: TRBV7-8; d_call: TRBD1; j_call: TRBJ1-2; clone_size: .; cdr3_nt: TGTGCCAGCAGCTTAGCGACAGGGGGCATCTATGGCTACACCTTC; cdr3_aa: CASSLATGGIYGYTF
v_call: TRBV6-1; d_call: .; j_call: TRBJ1-4; clone_size: .; cdr3_nt: TGTGCCAGCAGTGAAACGGGGAGGGCTAATGAAAAACTGTTTTTT; cdr3_aa: CASSETGRANEKLFF
v_call: TRBV7-6; d_call: .; j_call: TRBJ2-7; clone_size: once; cdr3_nt: TGTGCCAGCAGCTTAGGTCGCTACGAGCAGTACTTC; cdr3_aa: CASSLGRYEQYF
v_call: TRBV10-3; d_call: TRBD2; j_call: TRBJ2-1; clone_size: once; cdr3_nt: TGTGCCATCAGTGTACTAGCGGGGGAGAATGAGCAGTTCTTC; cdr3_aa: CAISVLAGENEQFF
v_call: TRBV19; d_call: .; j_call: TRBJ1-1; clone_size: .; cdr3_nt: TGTGCCAGTAGTATAAGAGGGTCTGTAGTGAACACTGAAGCTTTCTTT; cdr3_aa: CASSIRGSVVNTEAFF
v_call: TRBV2; d_call: TRBD1; j_call: TRBJ2-1; clone_size: .; cdr3_nt: TGTGCCAGCAGTGGGACAGGGGGCAATGAGCAGTTCTTC; cdr3_aa: CASSGTGGNEQFF
v_call: TRBV7-3; d_call: .; j_call: TRBJ2-1; clone_size: few; cdr3_nt: TGTGCCAGCAGCCCATACTTGGGGGGCCGCTACAATGAGCAGTTCTTC; cdr3_aa: CASSPYLGGRYNEQFF
v_call: TRBV5-1; d_call: TRBD1; j_call: TRBJ2-3; clone_size: .; cdr3_nt: TGCGCCAGCAGCTTGGGGGACAGGGCTCTCACAGATACGCAGTATTTT; cdr3_aa: CASSLGDRALTDTQYF
v_call: TRBV7-2; d_call: .; j_call: TRBJ2-1; clone_size: .; cdr3_nt: TGTGCCAGCAGCTTGAACAACAATGAGCAGTTCTTC; cdr3_aa: CASSLNNNEQFF
v_call: TRBV6-1; d_call: .; j_call: TRBJ2-4; clone_size: few; cdr3_nt: TGTGCCAGCAGTGAATTCGGTGCTGGCAAAAACATTCAGTACTTC; cdr3_aa: CASSEFGAGKNIQYF
v_call: TRBV30; d_call: .; j_call: TRBJ1-6; clone_size: .; cdr3_nt: TGTGCCTGGAGTGTAAAAGCTGTACCCCTCCACTTT; cdr3_aa: CAWSVKAVPLHF
v_call: TRBV6-4; d_call: TRBD1; j_call: TRBJ1-5; clone_size: .; cdr3_nt: TGTGCCAGCAGTGACAGACAGGGCGGTCAGCCCCAGCATTTT; cdr3_aa: CASSDRQGGQPQHF
v_call: TRBV18; d_call: TRBD1; j_call: TRBJ1-2; clone_size: .; cdr3_nt: TGTGCCAGCTCACCAGGGGCAGGGGGCTACGATGGCTACACCTTC; cdr3_aa: CASSPGAGGYDGYTF
v_call: TRBV28; d_call: TRBD1; j_call: TRBJ1-4; clone_size: .; cdr3_nt: TGTGCCAGCAGTTTACGAAACTTTAGGACAGGGCGGCATGAAAAACTGTTTTTT; cdr3_aa: CASSLRNFRTGRHEKLFF
v_call: TRBV6-6; d_call: .; j_call: TRBJ1-2; clone_size: .; cdr3_nt: TGTGCCAGCAGTTTTATACAGGATAACTATGGCTACACCTTC; cdr3_aa: CASSFIQDNYGYTF
v_call: TRBV28; d_call: .; j_call: TRBJ2-6; clone_size: .; cdr3_nt: TGTGCCAGCAGTTACGGGTTCTCTGGGGCCAACGTCCTGACTTTC; cdr3_aa: CASSYGFSGANVLTF
v_call: TRBV10-3; d_call: .; j_call: TRBJ2-7; clone_size: .; cdr3_nt: TGTGCCATCAGTGTGGCAGGGAGCTCCTACGAGCAGTACTTC; cdr3_aa: CAISVAGSSYEQYF
v_call: TRBV9; d_call: .; j_call: TRBJ1-1; clone_size: few; cdr3_nt: TGTGCCAGCAGCGTGGCGTCAGGGCGGGGAAACACTGAAGCTTTCTTT; cdr3_aa: CASSVASGRGNTEAFF
v_call: TRBV6-1; d_call: .; j_call: TRBJ1-5; clone_size: .; cdr3_nt: TGTGCCAGCCGCAGAAACCAGGGAGATTTTCAGCCCCAGCATTTT; cdr3_aa: CASRRNQGDFQPQHF
v_call: TRBV4-2; d_call: .; j_call: TRBJ1-1; clone_size: .; cdr3_nt: TGTGCCAGCAGCCAAGGGGGGACGGTGAACACTGAAGCTTTCTTT; cdr3_aa: CASSQGGTVNTEAFF
v_call: TRBV7-7; d_call: TRBD2; j_call: TRBJ2-5; clone_size: .; cdr3_nt: TGTGCTAGCAGCTTAGGACTAGCGCGAGGGAGAGAGACCCAGTACTTC; cdr3_aa: CASSLGLARGRETQYF
v_call: TRBV7-2; d_call: .; j_call: TRBJ1-2; clone_size: once; cdr3_nt: TGTGCCAGCAGCTCGGGGGGCCACAGTCGGACCCTCGTCTATGGCTACACCTTC; cdr3_aa: CASSSGGHSRTLVYGYTF
v_call: TRBV11-3; d_call: TRBD2; j_call: TRBJ2-5; clone_size: .; cdr3_nt: TGTGCCAGCAGCCCGGGGGGGTCATCCGGCGGGCAAGAGACCCAGTACTTC; cdr3_aa: CASSPGGSSGGQETQYF
v_call: TRBV12-5; d_call: .; j_call: TRBJ1-2; clone_size: .; cdr3_nt: TGTGCTAGTGGTTTGTACCTGCCTGGCTACACCTTC; cdr3_aa: CASGLYLPGYTF
v_call: TRBV4-3; d_call: .; j_call: TRBJ1-3; clone_size: .; cdr3_nt: TGCGCCAGCAGCCAAGATTTAATAAGCTCTGGAAACACCATATATTTT; cdr3_aa: CASSQDLISSGNTIYF
v_call: TRBV6-1; d_call: TRBD1; j_call: TRBJ1-1; clone_size: .; cdr3_nt: TGTGCCAGCAGTGAACTCGGCAGGGGGTCAGCTGAAGCTTTCTTT; cdr3_aa: CASSELGRGSAEAFF
v_call: TRBV5-5; d_call: .; j_call: TRBJ1-4; clone_size: .; cdr3_nt: TGTGCCAGCAGCCCGGGATCAACTAATGAAAAACTGTTTTTT; cdr3_aa: CASSPGSTNEKLFF
v_call: TRBV7-2; d_call: TRBD2; j_call: TRBJ2-7; clone_size: .; cdr3_nt: TGTGCCAGCACCATCGGACTAGCGGGAGGTCGGGAGCAGTACTTC; cdr3_aa: CASTIGLAGGREQYF
v_call: TRBV21-1; d_call: .; j_call: TRBJ2-6; clone_size: few; cdr3_nt: TGTGCCAGCAGCAAAGCCGGCTTCTCTGGGGCCAACGTCCTGACTTTC; cdr3_aa: CASSKAGFSGANVLTF
v_call: TRBV19; d_call: TRBD1; j_call: TRBJ1-1; clone_size: .; cdr3_nt: TGTGCCACTGAGACAGGGGCTGGGACTGAAGCTTTCTTT; cdr3_aa: CATETGAGTEAFF